A single sample gave rise to the 3 T cell receptor beta chains below, sequenced in a study of neurological immune-mediated disorders. TCRdb re-called the 5' RACE reads through MiXCR, storing one row per CDR3 protein. The sample yields about 50,000 distinct CDR3 sequences, about a tenth seen once. Sequencing was done on a sample of PBMCs. All receptors derive from a man aged 65 to 79 with HTLV-1-associated myelopathy (HAM/TSP).

In its sample, this clonotype was seen many times. The V call is TRBV5-1, the J call TRBJ1-1; D is unresolved. Per germline, CDR1 SGHRS and CDR2 YFSETQ. The CDR3 is 12 amino acids. V was clipped by 3 bases and J by 1 base, with 4 bases between them. This CDR3 reads CASSSGNTEAFF. Written as DNA, the CDR3 is TGCGCCAGCAGCTCGGGGAACACTGAAGCTTTCTTT. Drawing the rest from reference TRBV5-1 and TRBJ1-1, the complete variable domain is KAGVTQTPRYLIKTRGQQVTLSCSPISGHRSVSWYQQTPGQGLQFLFEYFSETQRNKGNFPGRFSGRQFSNSRSEMNVSTLELGDSALYLCASSSGNTEAFFGQGTRLTVV.

This clonotype was counted at least ten times. V gene TRBV20-1 combines with J gene TRBJ2-3; 13 nucleotides align to TRBD2. CDR1 is DFQATT, CDR2 SNEGSKA, per germline (reference sequence). V dropped 6 bases and J dropped 1; count of bases not matched to a gene: 7. The CDR3 totals 16 residues. Here the CDR3 DNA reads TGCAGTGCATACGGGGGACTAGCGGGGCGCACAGATACGCAGTATTTT. Translated, it gives CSAYGGLAGRTDTQYF.

This clonotype was recorded a few times. This sequence joins TRBV20-1 and TRBJ2-1, with 7 bases matching TRBD2. Germline values: CDR1 DFQATT, CDR2 SNEGSKA (reference sequence). The CDR3 consists of 14 residues. V trimming: 3 bases; J trimming: 7 bases; junction bases outside the gene matches: 9. The CDR3 spells CSASREGHRNEQFF. CDR3 DNA sequence: TGCAGTGCTAGTAGGGAGGGCCATCGGAATGAGCAGTTCTTC.